Described below is a single T cell receptor beta chain sequence and its context. The target of this receptor is not known. No much larger clone exists at a distance of one base, and base qualities are not known. These data are taken from a study of cytomegalovirus exposure and HLA in healthy donors listed by TCRdb under 2017. As for the study more broadly: An earlier analysis of several hundred of the donors reported 250 to 350 Gb of sequence data and around 110 million unique TCR beta sequences obtained from roughly 180 million T cells. About 280 gigabases of sequencing data and about 92 million unique TCR sequences made up an early release that covered fewer than 650 HLA-typed donors. Among the roughly 370 genotyped donors, roughly 80% belonged to the genetic ancestry cluster associated with self-reported Caucasian donors. The study was designed to test whether signatures of past pathogen exposure could be identified by cataloging public T cell receptors. The study profiled the T cell repertoires of 500 to 800 subjects by immunosequencing and related them to cytomegalovirus serostatus. Besides the first cohort of under 700 subjects, a separate validation cohort made up of about 120 different subjects was used. The study combined high-throughput TCR immunosequencing, statistical association of individual TCRs with disease status, and machine learning to predict cytomegalovirus infection status. To study patterns of TCR occurrence, a later analysis re-analyzed previously published TCR beta repertoires from hundreds of donors and added high-resolution HLA genotyping. Rather than drawing on any new phenotypic data, the later analysis identified candidate immune exposures from TCR beta sequences and the way those sequences occurred across donors. An earlier analysis of 587 of the donors used high-throughput TCR beta sequencing to judge whether each TCR beta V gene segment behaved as functional or pseudogenic. Donor age, sex, ethnicity and CMV serostatus were collected together with the repertoire data. Genome-wide SNP genotypes for about 55% of the roughly 670 donors were used in a later genetic analysis, which treated that subset as a discovery cohort. All discovery cohort repertoires had been generated using a single sequencing platform. HLA typing included class I and class II loci at four-digit resolution. Typing coverage varied by locus: about 629-630 donors for A, B, C, DRB1 and DQB1; roughly 520 for DQA1; about 590 for DPA1; 450 to 480 for DPB1. Four to six DR-DQ haplotypes were handled as single units for association and clustering, since linkage in the cohort was strong. Among about 360 genotyped donors of the cohort, an average of about 240,000 unique TCR beta nucleotide sequences were sequenced per donor, around 18% of them non-productive.

The cohort was made up of several hundred healthy bone marrow donors. At the time of sampling, all cohort members were nominally healthy, though unrecorded immune exposures were likely present. The donor was CMV seronegative and belonged to the group of several hundred seronegative cohort members. Every donor gave a peripheral blood sample, and the peripheral blood mononuclear cells from that sample were used for TCR beta sequencing. Genomic DNA was extracted from the blood cell samples with the Qiagen DNeasy Blood Extraction Kit. Libraries were prepared through the immunoSEQ multiplex PCR assay. For the multiplex PCR, a mixture combining 60 forward primers for TCR Vbeta segments and 13 reverse primers for TCR Jbeta segments was used. Amplification of the CDR3 region of rearranged TCR beta genes was performed with a multiplex PCR assay on genomic DNA. On the Illumina HiSeq System, the amplified TCR beta libraries were sequenced as 87-base-pair reads. The study's own analysis went as follows. In a later analysis, some 80 million unique TCR beta chains were counted across the approximately 640 repertoires, and roughly 11 million of these chains were shared by at least two donors. Raw reads were error-corrected and collapsed into unique sequences with a nearest-neighbor algorithm that merged closely related sequences to remove PCR and sequencing errors. V, D and J gene segments were assigned by aligning CDR3 sequences to IMGT reference sequences. For a sequence to be retained, a match of at least six nucleotides was required to both a V gene segment and a J gene segment. Rearrangements were classified as productive when the CDR3 lacked stop codons and remained in frame with V and J, and all other rearrangements were classified as non-productive. CDR3 was defined by IMGT convention, running from the second conserved V-encoded cysteine to the conserved J-encoded phenylalanine. Sequences without an unambiguous match to a single V gene segment were excluded from the earlier analysis of almost 600 of the donors. An earlier analysis of 587 of the donors classified V segments as functional when productive rearrangements were above 56.7% and as segregating when the standard deviation between donors was above 5%. A statistical classification framework was developed to diagnose cytomegalovirus status using the catalog of TCR beta chain sequences. In a later analysis, V and J genes were assigned by comparing TCR nucleotide sequences against IMGT/GENE-DB human TR gene sequences. A later analysis assigned CDR3 sequences and most-parsimonious VDJ recombination scenarios with the TCRdist pipeline. In a later analysis, each TCR beta chain was defined by its CDR3 amino acid sequence together with its V-gene family, and reads without a unique V-gene family were excluded. A later analysis removed nearly 600 highly shared, low-generation-probability nucleotide sequences to deal with suspected cross-contamination and a sequencing artifact. In a later analysis, a clonal expansion index was calculated for each public chain from normalized within-repertoire ranks of inferred template counts. In a later analysis, generation probabilities were computed using a VDJ recombination model fitted to out-of-frame rearrangements, and the results were checked against IGoR. A later analysis scored TCR-TCR, TCR-HLA and TCR-CMV co-occurrence with hypergeometric tests, applying a repertoire-size bias correction to TCR pairs. A later analysis estimated false discovery rates by permuting HLA or CMV assignments 20 times. In a later analysis, co-occurring TCRs were grouped with DBSCAN, and TCRdist sequence similarity was added when clustering was performed within HLA-allele-positive subsets. Co-occurrence clustering excluded repertoires with fewer than 30,000 or more than 120,000 public chains, plus five with anomalous nucleotide sharing. The clones in this table, taken by TCRdb from immuneACCESS, are in-frame only. Not every clone is retained; where verified, under half of the shortfall comes from an unresolved V gene, and the cause of the rest is unknown. Clonal size and the V and J genes are those of that table, whereas D and trimming came from the DNA. This sample has 270,000 or so clones in its table, and over 90% of those were observed once. About 1.8% of the sample belongs to the ten largest clones.

Results and caveats for the whole study, not just this receptor: Because some donors lacked HLA typing at each locus, the association tests relied only on the typed subset. In an earlier analysis of around 500 of the donors, most TCR beta V segments appeared in productive rearrangements about 87% or about 30% of the time, broadly matching IMGT annotations. Only TCR beta chains were sequenced in this cohort, and the absence of alpha or paired-chain data limited detectable features. According to a later analysis, most CMV-associated TCR beta chains appeared to be HLA-restricted, and the HLA associations seemed to be driven largely by CMV exposure. Correlated functional status among segregating V segments might reflect linkage disequilibrium, but an unknown experimental factor could not be ruled out. A later analysis reported that several top co-occurrence clusters appeared linked to parvovirus B19, influenza, CMV and Epstein-Barr virus. The earlier analysis of about 600 of the donors excluded approximately 15 rarely observed V segments, including chromosome 9 orphons, because counts were too low. The classifier was reported to diagnose cytomegalovirus status with high specificity and sensitivity in both the original cohort and the validation cohort. The study gave a list of under 200 TCR beta chains associated with cytomegalovirus. A later analysis found that HLA-associated TCR beta chains were more clonally expanded and had lower generation probabilities than equally common non-associated chains. At a false discovery rate of 0.05, a later analysis linked 16,951 TCR beta sequences to specific HLA alleles. Some IMGT-functional V segments, including TRBV6-2 and TRBV6-3, could not be told apart with the 87-base-pair reads, so those segments were excluded. In a later analysis, the rate of TCR association differed among HLA loci, with DRB1 alleles having the most associated TCRs and HLA-C alleles having the fewest. For the cohort, immune exposure information was limited to CMV serostatus. In a later genetic analysis, fewer N-insertions in productive TCRs were reported among donors in an Asian-associated ancestry cluster than the roughly 640-donor mean. A group of highly shared sequence variants was considered likely to be a technical artifact of the sequencing pipeline. It was suggested by the authors that the approach could potentially be generalized to other disease states and immunological phenotypes. An association between a missense DCLRE1C variant and V-gene and J-gene trimming of TCR beta chains was found in a later genetic analysis and replicated in an independent cohort. A further reported finding was that TCR beta sequences accurately predicted the HLA-A and HLA-B alleles for most subjects in the first cohort. Three of the identified cytomegalovirus-associated TCR beta chains were confirmed in vitro to be specific for cytomegalovirus antigens. When HLA alleles, especially DR and DQ, strongly co-occurred, TCR associations were difficult to assign to individual alleles. Most TCR sequences were seen in very few donors, while some public TCRs were found in many individuals. The presence/absence analyses assumed that sequencing depth was roughly uniform across donors, and that assumption may not be true.

Sequences SGHAT (CDR1) and FQNNGV (CDR2) are obtained from the germline V gene. The CDR3, cysteine through phenylalanine, is 13 amino acids long. The retained sequence is limited to the CDR3, 39 bases, with the frame set at the first base. Trimming costs V 8 bases and J 5 bases, and their ends lie 15 bases apart. The sample comprised PBMCs. Rearrangement joined TRBV11-2 to TRBJ1-2, with the D gene call left open. The source of this sequence is a girl aged 2 to 9 in good health and CMV-seronegative. The nucleotides are TGTGCCAGCCTGCGTCGAGGGATATATGGCTACACCTTC. This translates into CASLRRGIYGYTF.